Below are 9 T cell receptor beta chains sequenced from a single sample in a study of graft-versus-host responses after intestinal transplantation. The antigens for these receptors are not known. Assay used: immunoSEQ multiplex PCR; TCRdb lists only in-frame clones, some missing. The data contain about 93,000 clones, just under 95% of them singletons. The sample consisted of unstimulated CD8+ T cells sorted from spleen or lymph node cells, taken before intestinal transplant. Source of these receptors: a human donor who received an intestinal transplant.

V and J are TRBV4-2 and TRBJ2-7, with D tentatively TRBD2 (7 bases). The CDR3 consists of 16 residues. Germline V lookup: CDR1 LGHNA, CDR2 YNFKEQ. Trimming left V 0 bases short and J 6 bases short, with 18 bases between. The CDR3 reads CASSQDPGGGPSEQYF. CDR3 sequence (DNA): TGTGCCAGCAGCCAAGATCCTGGCGGGGGCCCAAGCGAGCAGTACTTC.

The V call is TRBV6-5, the J call TRBJ2-1; 10 nucleotides match TRBD2. Germline V gene lookup returns CDR1 MNHEY and CDR2 SVGAGI. This CDR3 is built from 16 residues. J was trimmed by 7 bases and V by 2 bases; bases with no gene match: 8. This CDR3 is CASSYIASGSSNEQFF. CDR3 coding DNA: TGTGCCAGCAGTTACATCGCTAGCGGGAGTTCTAATGAGCAGTTCTTC.

This clone was detected only once. This chain connects TRBV7-2 to TRBJ2-5; 10 bases map to TRBD2. V was pared by 1 base and J by 3 bases, with 11 bases of the junction left unmatched. CDR3 size: 18 residues. From germline, CDR1 is SGHTA and CDR2 FQGNSA. CDR3 bases: TGTGCCAGCAGCTTAGTTTCACTAGCGGGGCGGGTAGAAGAGACCCAGTACTTC. It translates to CASSLVSLAGRVEETQYF.

CDR3 in amino acids: CASSQHIAGGMENIQYF. The CDR3 region has the DNA TGCGCCAGCAGCCAGCACATAGCGGGAGGTATGGAAAACATTCAGTACTTC. The J gene is TRBJ2-4, the V gene TRBV4-1; TRBD2 agrees at 10 bases. The V gene's germline CDR1 is MGHRA and CDR2 YSYEKL. The CDR3 is 17 residues long. The trim removed 3 bases at V and 5 bases at J, leaving 10 bases unmatched.

This chain connects TRBV9 to TRBJ1-6; D gene unclear. Trimming took 3 bases from V and 0 from J, leaving 16 bases between them. CDR3 length: 18 residues. Germline V gene data show CDR1 as SGDLS and CDR2 as YYNGEE. CDR3 DNA sequence: TGTGCCAGCAGCGCAAACATTGTGCCAAGCTCCTATAATTCACCCCTCCACTTT. This sequence encodes CASSANIVPSSYNSPLHF. Looking up the rest from reference TRBV9 and TRBJ1-6 gives the full variable domain: DSGVTQTPKHLITATGQRVTLRCSPRSGDLSVYWYQQSLDQGLQFLIQYYNGEERAKGNILERFSAQQFPDLHSELNLSSLELGDSALYFCASSANIVPSSYNSPLHFGNGTRLTVT.

The chain uses TRBV27 and TRBJ2-7; 12 bases fit TRBD2. This CDR3 region has 16 residues. Unmatched junction bases numbered 8, after V lost 3 bases and J lost 5 bases. Per germline, CDR1 MNHEY and CDR2 SMNVEV (reference sequence). The CDR3 sequence: CASSFLAGGPQDEQYF. CDR3 DNA sequence: TGTGCCAGCAGTTTTCTAGCGGGGGGGCCTCAGGACGAGCAGTACTTC.

The chain couples TRBV5-6 to TRBJ2-2, with D perhaps TRBD1 (5 bases). CDR3 length: 14 residues. V dropped 1 base and J dropped 5 bases, with 9 bases sitting between them. The germline V gene has CDR1 SGHDT and CDR2 YYEEEE. CDR3 sequence reads: CASSLRQLTGELFF. The CDR3 DNA follows: TGTGCCAGCAGCTTGAGACAGCTTACCGGGGAGCTGTTTTTT.

The chain links TRBV5-6 to TRBJ2-1; weak D call: TRBD2 (5 bases). CDR1 SGHDT and CDR2 YYEEEE come from the germline V gene. The CDR3 runs to 13 residues. Between the trimmed V and J ends, which lost 4 bases and 5 bases, there was a span of 10 bases. CDR3 DNA sequence: TGTGCCAGCAGCGAAGGACTTAACAATGAGCAGTTCTTC. Its translation is CASSEGLNNEQFF.

This chain connects TRBV6-1 to TRBJ1-2, with D tentatively TRBD1 (5 bases). CDR1 and CDR2 from the germline V gene are MNHNS and SASEGT. V was pared by 7 bases and J by 5 bases, with 17 bases between. The CDR3 is 14 amino acids. DNA for the CDR3: TGTGCCAGCAATTATCTGGGGGGGACTTATGGCTACACCTTC. It encodes CASNYLGGTYGYTF.